This entry concerns a single T cell receptor beta chain. Its antigen has not been determined. Per-nucleotide qualities are absent, and no much larger clonotype sits a single base away. These data originate in a study of vaccination and CD4 T cells after COVID-19 (dated 2022 in TCRdb). About the full investigation: Convalescent patients had a positive SARS-CoV-2 result on nasal swab PCR, and of these patients, some ten had mild disease and one had severe disease. The convalescent cohort comprised six males and four females, including two Hispanic individuals, seven Caucasians, two Asians and one multiracial person. Participants got two doses of the Pfizer-BioNTech BNT162b2 vaccine (n=8) or two doses of the Moderna mRNA-1273 vaccine (n=2). Post-COVID blood samples from convalescent patients were collected a median of approximately 100 days after diagnosis, with a range of 35 to 161 days. Post-vaccine blood samples were collected a median of about 11 weeks after the second vaccine dose, ranging from about 13 to 241 days. The cultures were stimulated with overlapping spike peptide pools from SARS-CoV-2 and from the common cold coronaviruses HCoV-NL63, HCoV-OC43 and HCoV-229E. Control cultures used a CEFX viral epitope pool as positive control, an HIV-1 Nef peptide pool as negative control, or no peptide. In around nine COVID-19 convalescent patients and 4 infection-naive healthy vaccine recipients, the spike-specific CD4+ TCR repertoire before mRNA vaccination was compared with the repertoire after mRNA vaccination.

Findings and caveats that apply to the study as a whole: In convalescent patients, nearly all vaccine-specific clones (304 of 307) were found to be mono-reactive for SARS-CoV-2 spike rather than cross-reactive with common cold coronaviruses. An increase in the median number of SARS-CoV-2-reactive clonotypes from more than 20 after infection to about 39 after vaccination was observed, but the change was not found to be significant. In convalescent patients, a median roughly 88% of post-vaccine SARS-CoV-2-reactive clones were detected only after vaccination, suggesting vaccine-specific priming. Relatively few convalescent patients were included in the study, and early timepoints after natural infection were not analyzed.

What the treatment or condition label conveys for this sample: roughly 11-day PBMC culture with coronavirus spike peptide pools or control peptides (ViraFEST assay). The ViraFEST assay was used in the study, in which antigen-specific T cells were expanded with peptide pools and expanded clonotypes were subsequently identified by TCR sequencing. The positive SARS-CoV-2 PCR tests of the convalescent patients were dated from March to December 2020, before the Alpha, Beta and Delta variants emerged in the United States. PBMCs were cultured at around 2 million per well in IMDM supplemented with approximately 5.4% human AB serum and about 10 IU/ml IL-2, with about 9 ug/ml peptide pools added. On days 3 and 7, half of the culture medium was replaced with fresh IL-2-containing medium. After 9 to 11 days of culture, CD4+ T cells were isolated by negative selection with the EasySep CD4+ T cell isolation kit. Ficoll-Paque Plus gradient centrifugation was used to isolate PBMCs from whole blood, and the isolated PBMCs were then either used fresh or cryopreserved at -140C. Each culture condition was generally run in triplicate wells.

Libraries were built with PCR. At the Johns Hopkins FTIC core, DNA from the cultured CD4+ T cells underwent TCR sequencing with the Oncomine TCR Beta short-read assay. Genomic DNA was extracted from the cultured CD4+ T cells with the QIAamp micro DNA kit. Oncomine TCR Beta libraries made from cultured CD4+ T cells were pooled using unique dual indexes and sequenced on an Illumina iSeq 100. The study's processing was this. Non-productive sequences were filtered out, and CDR3s that did not start with C, did not end with F or W, or were shorter than 7 amino acids were discarded. The MANAFEST web application was used to identify antigen-specific clonotypes by comparing peptide-stimulated wells against reference wells and other culture wells. Positive clones required FDR below 0.05, an odds ratio above 5, and productive frequency above 0.1% in at least two of three replicate wells. A clonotype counted as cross-reactive if it showed significant expansion both in the SARS-CoV-2 spike wells and in at least one common cold coronavirus spike condition. Similarity between CDR3 sequences was evaluated in R version 3.6.1 using Levenshtein distances (stringdist) and unrooted phylogenetic trees (ape). TCRdb trimmed public reads at Q25 via fastp, called clones via MiXCR and kept in-frame beta chains. Every distinct CDR3 protein forms one entry, paired with its most common genes and DNA. TCRdb, rather than the study authors, made the V and J calls. The sample table holds about 19,000 distinct CDR3 sequences, of which 45% to 70% were seen once. 6% to 7.5% of the sample is held by the ten biggest clonotypes.

The sample consisted of CD4+ T cells from blood, cultured in vitro. This TCR was sampled from a human donor who had recovered from COVID-19.

CDR3 protein: CASSRGPNTQYF. Here is the DNA: TGTGCCAGCAGCCGAGGACCCAATACGCAGTATTTT. The receptor chain draws on TRBV3-1 and TRBJ2-3; too little of a D gene remains to name it. The CDR3 starts with the cysteine, ends with the phenylalanine, and has 12 residues. Here the CDR3 DNA is all that survives: 36 bases in frame from base 1. The CDR1 and CDR2 encoded by the germline V gene (reference sequence) are LGHDT and YNNKEL. Trimming takes 4 bases from V and 7 bases from J, and the germline ends sit 9 bases apart.